The subject of this entry is one TCR beta chain. Its antigen remains unknown. Trimming shortened V by 4 bases and J by 2 bases, and 5 bases separated the two germline ends. This CDR3 region has 12 residues. Germline V gene lookup returns CDR1 SGHTA and CDR2 FQGNSA. The source of the sample is a study of cytomegalovirus exposure and HLA in healthy donors. Study-level points and caveats: Most TCR sequences showed up rarely, but some public TCRs showed up in many donors.

13 Jbeta primers and 60 Vbeta primers were used for the PCR. The method was immunoSEQ multiplex PCR; TCRdb's version includes in-frame clones alone and lacks a portion of them. The sample shows 100,000 to 120,000 clones, just over 75% of them seen only once. This receptor was obtained from a man aged 30-40 years in good health and CMV-seropositive. Sequenced input: PBMCs. The chain joins TRBV7-2 to TRBJ1-1; D call uncertain. CDR3 nucleotides: TGTGCCAGCAGCTATCTAAACACTGAAGCTTTCTTT. Translation: CASSYLNTEAFF.